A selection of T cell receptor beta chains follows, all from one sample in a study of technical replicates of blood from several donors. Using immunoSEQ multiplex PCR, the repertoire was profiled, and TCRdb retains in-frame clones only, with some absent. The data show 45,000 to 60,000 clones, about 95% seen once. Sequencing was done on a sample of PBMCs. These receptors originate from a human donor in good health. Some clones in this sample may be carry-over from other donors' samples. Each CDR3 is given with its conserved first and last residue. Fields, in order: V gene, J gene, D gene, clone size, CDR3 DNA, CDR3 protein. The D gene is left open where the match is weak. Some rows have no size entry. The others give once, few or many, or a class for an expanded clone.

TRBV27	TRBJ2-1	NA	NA	TGTGCCAGCAGTTTATCGACCGGGTACAATGAGCAGTTCTTC	CASSLSTGYNEQFF
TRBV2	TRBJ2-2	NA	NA	TGTGCCAGCAGTGAAACTGGAGGGAACACCGGGGAGCTGTTTTTT	CASSETGGNTGELFF
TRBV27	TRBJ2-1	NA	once	TGTGCCAGCAGTTTGGCCTTACACAATGAGCAGTTCTTC	CASSLALHNEQFF
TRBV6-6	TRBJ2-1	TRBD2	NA	TGTGCCAGCAGTTACCTTCGGACTAGCGGGCGGAAGTTCTTC	CASSYLRTSGRKFF
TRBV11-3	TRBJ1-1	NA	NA	TGTGCCAGCAGCTTAAGAGAGGGACTCGAAGCTTTCTTT	CASSLREGLEAFF
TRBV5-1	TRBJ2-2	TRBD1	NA	TGCGCCAGCAGCTCCGTACGGACAGGGGGCAACACCGGGGAGCTGTTTTTT	CASSSVRTGGNTGELFF
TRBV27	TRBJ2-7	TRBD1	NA	TGTGCCAGCAGTTTATCGAAGAGACAGGGGGCTTACGAGCAGTACTTC	CASSLSKRQGAYEQYF
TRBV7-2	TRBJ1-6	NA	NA	TGTGCCAGCAGCTTAGGCCAGGGCTCCTATAATTCACCCCTCCACTTT	CASSLGQGSYNSPLHF
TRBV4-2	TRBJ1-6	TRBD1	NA	TGTGCCAGCAGCCAAATCGGACAGGGTGTATATTCACCCCTCCACTTT	CASSQIGQGVYSPLHF
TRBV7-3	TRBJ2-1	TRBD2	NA	TGTGCCAGCAGCCCCACCGGGACTACGGTTAATGAGCAGTTCTTC	CASSPTGTTVNEQFF
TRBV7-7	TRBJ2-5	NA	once	TGTGCCAGCAGCCAAACTAGACAAGAGACCCAGTACTTC	CASSQTRQETQYF
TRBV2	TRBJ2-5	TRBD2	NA	TGTGCCAGCAGTGAATCTAGCGGGCATCAAGAGACCCAGTACTTC	CASSESSGHQETQYF
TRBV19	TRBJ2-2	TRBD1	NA	TGTGCCAGTAGTATATCCCGGACAGGTAGTTTGGGGGAGCTGTTTTTT	CASSISRTGSLGELFF
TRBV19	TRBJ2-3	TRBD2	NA	TGTGCCAGTAGTCCGAAACTAGCGGGGGGGTATTTCACAGATACGCAGTATTTT	CASSPKLAGGYFTDTQYF
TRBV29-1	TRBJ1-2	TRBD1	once	TGCAGCGTTGAGAGGCCCGGACAGGGGGCCTATGGCTACACCTTC	CSVERPGQGAYGYTF
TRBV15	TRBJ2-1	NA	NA	TGTGCCACCAGCAGAGTCCCGACTACGACCTACAATGAGCAGTTCTTC	CATSRVPTTTYNEQFF
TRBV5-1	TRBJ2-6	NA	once	TGCGCCAGCCAATCTGGGGCCAACGTCCTGACTTTC	CASQSGANVLTF
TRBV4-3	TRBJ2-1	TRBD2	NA	TGCGCCAGCAGCGAACTAGCGGGGGGGTACAATGAGCAGTTCTTC	CASSELAGGYNEQFF
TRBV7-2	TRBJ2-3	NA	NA	TGTGCCAGCAGCTCCTCAGGGGAGGGGCGAACAGATACGCAGTATTTT	CASSSSGEGRTDTQYF
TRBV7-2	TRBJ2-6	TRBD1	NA	TGTGCCACCGGACCCGGGACAGGGCGCTCTGGGGCCAACGTCCTGACTTTC	CATGPGTGRSGANVLTF
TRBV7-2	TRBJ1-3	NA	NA	TGTGCCAGCAATCAGGGGATAGGAAACACCATATATTTT	CASNQGIGNTIYF
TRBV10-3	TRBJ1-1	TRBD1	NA	TGTGCCATCAGTGGTTCAGGGGGCAAGCGGAACACTGAAGCTTTCTTT	CAISGSGGKRNTEAFF
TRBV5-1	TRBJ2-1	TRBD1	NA	TGCGCCAGCGAAACCGGGACAGGGGTCCACAATGAGCAGTTCTTC	CASETGTGVHNEQFF
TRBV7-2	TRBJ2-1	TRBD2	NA	TGTGCCAGCCGAGCGGGAGGATCCTACAATGAGCAGTTCTTC	CASRAGGSYNEQFF
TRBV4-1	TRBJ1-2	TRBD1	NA	TGCGCCAGCAGCCAAGGAGGAGGGGACAGAATCTATGGCTACACCTTC	CASSQGGGDRIYGYTF
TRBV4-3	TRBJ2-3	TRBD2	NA	TGCGCCAGCAGCCAAGGGGTAGCGGGAGATGATACGCAGTATTTT	CASSQGVAGDDTQYF
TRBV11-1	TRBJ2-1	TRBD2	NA	TGTGCCAGCAGCCCCTGGACTAGCGGCTACAATGAGCAGTTCTTC	CASSPWTSGYNEQFF
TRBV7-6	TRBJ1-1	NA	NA	TGTGCCAGCAGCTTAGGGCAGAACACTGAAGCTTTCTTT	CASSLGQNTEAFF
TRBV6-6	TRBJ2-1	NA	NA	TGTGCCAGCATTAGGGCCCAAGGGAGCTATGAGCAGTTCTTC	CASIRAQGSYEQFF
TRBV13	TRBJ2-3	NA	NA	TGTGCCAGCAGCTTGCCGGGAGCCCAGGGAGATACGCAGTATTTT	CASSLPGAQGDTQYF
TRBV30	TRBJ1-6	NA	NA	TGTGCCTGGAGTGTAGGGGGTTTTAATTCACCCCTCCACTTT	CAWSVGGFNSPLHF
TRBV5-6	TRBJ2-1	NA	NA	TGTGCCAGCAGCAGGGGGGGGGAGCAGTTCTTC	CASSRGGEQFF
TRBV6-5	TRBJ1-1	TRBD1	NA	TGTGCCAGCAGTTACTATTCCGGGACAGCGGACACTGAAGCTTTCTTT	CASSYYSGTADTEAFF
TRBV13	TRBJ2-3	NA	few	TGTGCCAGCAGCAAACTAAGCACAGATACGCAGTATTTT	CASSKLSTDTQYF
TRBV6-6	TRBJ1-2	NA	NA	TGTGCCAGCAGAGCCCGGACAGCTAACTATGGCTACACCTTC	CASRARTANYGYTF
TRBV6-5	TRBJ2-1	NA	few	TGTGCCAGCAGTGTCGCGGATGAGCAGTTCTTC	CASSVADEQFF
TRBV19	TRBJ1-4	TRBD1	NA	TGTGCCAGTAGTATATTGGACAGGGAAAATGAAAAACTGTTTTTT	CASSILDRENEKLFF
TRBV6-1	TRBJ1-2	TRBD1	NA	TGTGCCAGCAGTGAAGGTGTGGGACAGTATGGCTACACCTTC	CASSEGVGQYGYTF
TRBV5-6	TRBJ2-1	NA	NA	TGTGCCAGCAGCTTGTGGGCGGGGACAGAGTTCTTC	CASSLWAGTEFF
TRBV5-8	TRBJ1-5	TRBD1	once	TGTGCCAGCAGCCGGGACAGGGGAATGGGGCAGCCCCAGCATTTT	CASSRDRGMGQPQHF
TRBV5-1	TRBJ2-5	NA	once	TGCGCCAGCAGCTTGGTCGGGACACGGGAGACCCAGTACTTC	CASSLVGTRETQYF
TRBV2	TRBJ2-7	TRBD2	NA	TGTGCCAGTATAAAGCTAACTAGCGGGGGGCTATACGAGCAGTACTTC	CASIKLTSGGLYEQYF
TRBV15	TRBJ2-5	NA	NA	TGTGCCACCAGCAGAGTGCTTTTTTCAGCGGAGGGCGGGACCCAGTACTTC	CATSRVLFSAEGGTQYF
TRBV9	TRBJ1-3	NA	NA	TGTGCCAGCAGCGTGGCAACAGGGTCTGGAAACACCATATATTTT	CASSVATGSGNTIYF
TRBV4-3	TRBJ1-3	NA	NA	TGCGCCAGCAGCCGGGGGCCAACGAGCTCTGGAAACACCATATATTTT	CASSRGPTSSGNTIYF
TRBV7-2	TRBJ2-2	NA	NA	TGTGCCAGCAGCCTCGGGGCGAACACCGGGGAGCTGTTTTTT	CASSLGANTGELFF
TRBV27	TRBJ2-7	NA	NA	TGTGCCAGCACCCTTAAAGCGGATCGGGGAGCCTACGAGCAGTACTTC	CASTLKADRGAYEQYF
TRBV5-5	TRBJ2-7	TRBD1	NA	TGTGCCAGCAGCCCACAGGGGCTCTGGGAGCAGTACTTC	CASSPQGLWEQYF
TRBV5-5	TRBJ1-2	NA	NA	TGTGCCAGCAGCCCCGGGGGGGACGTCGGCTATGGCTACACCTTC	CASSPGGDVGYGYTF
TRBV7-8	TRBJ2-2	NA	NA	TGTGCCAGCAGCTTAGTTGGGCAGACAACCGGGGAGCTGTTTTTT	CASSLVGQTTGELFF
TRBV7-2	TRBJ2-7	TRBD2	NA	TGTGCCAGCAGCTTTCGTACTAGCGGGCCGTACGAGCAGTACTTC	CASSFRTSGPYEQYF